This TCR beta chain was recorded in a study of shared clonotypes between healthy human individuals. The table came from immunoSEQ multiplex PCR; TCRdb's copy has only in-frame clones and leaves some out. Of about 590,000 clones listed, 95% were seen once; the top ten hold 0.11%. Terminally differentiated effector memory CD45RA+ cells were excluded from the naive CD8 cells, which were CD45RO-negative and positively selected for CCR7. The study enrolled healthy HIV-negative adults without recent acute infections or vaccinations as donors. Unmatched junction bases numbered 12, after V lost 7 bases and J lost 6 bases. This CDR3 is 15 amino acids long. Germline CDR1 reads MDHEN; CDR2 reads SYDVKM.

Material for sequencing was naive CD8+ T cells sorted from blood. This clonotype originated in a woman aged 25 to 39 in good health. V usage is TRBV28 and J usage is TRBJ2-1, with 7 nucleotides matching TRBD1. Here the CDR3 reads CASTPFRDSANEQFF. Here the CDR3 DNA reads TGTGCCAGCACTCCCTTCCGGGACAGTGCCAATGAGCAGTTCTTC.